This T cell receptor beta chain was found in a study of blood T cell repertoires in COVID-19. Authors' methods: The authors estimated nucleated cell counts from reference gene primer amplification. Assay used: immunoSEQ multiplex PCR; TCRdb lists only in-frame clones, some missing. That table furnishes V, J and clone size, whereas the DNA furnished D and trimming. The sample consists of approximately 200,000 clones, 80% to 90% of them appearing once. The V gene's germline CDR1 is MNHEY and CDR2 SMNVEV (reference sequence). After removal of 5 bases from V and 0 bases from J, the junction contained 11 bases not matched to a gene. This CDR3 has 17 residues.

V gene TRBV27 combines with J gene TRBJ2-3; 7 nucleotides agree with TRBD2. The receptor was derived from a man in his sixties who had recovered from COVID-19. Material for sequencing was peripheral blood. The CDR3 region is CASSGVVGGSSTDTQYF. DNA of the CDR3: TGTGCCAGCAGTGGGGTTGTGGGCGGGAGTAGCACAGATACGCAGTATTTT.